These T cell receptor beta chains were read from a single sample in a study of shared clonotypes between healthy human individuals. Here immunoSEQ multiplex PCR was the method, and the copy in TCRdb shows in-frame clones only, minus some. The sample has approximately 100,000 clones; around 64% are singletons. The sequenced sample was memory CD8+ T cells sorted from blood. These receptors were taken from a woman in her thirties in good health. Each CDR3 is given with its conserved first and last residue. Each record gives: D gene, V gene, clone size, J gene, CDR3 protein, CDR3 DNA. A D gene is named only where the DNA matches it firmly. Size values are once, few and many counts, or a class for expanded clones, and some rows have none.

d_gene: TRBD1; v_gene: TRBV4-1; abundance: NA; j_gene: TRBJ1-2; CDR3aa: CASSQPWGQGAGYTF; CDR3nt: TGCGCCAGCAGCCAACCCTGGGGACAGGGAGCCGGCTACACCTTC
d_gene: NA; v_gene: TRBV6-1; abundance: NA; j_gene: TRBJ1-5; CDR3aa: CASSEIGGGGNQPQHF; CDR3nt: TGTGCCAGCAGTGAAATCGGCGGGGGAGGCAATCAGCCCCAGCATTTT
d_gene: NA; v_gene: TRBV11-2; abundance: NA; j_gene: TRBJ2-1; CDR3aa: CASSFSESYPFF; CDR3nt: TGTGCCAGCAGCTTTTCCGAGTCTTATCCGTTCTTC
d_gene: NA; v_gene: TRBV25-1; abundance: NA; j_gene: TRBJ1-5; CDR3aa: CASSSALLEQPQHF; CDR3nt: TGTGCCAGCAGTTCCGCCCTCTTGGAGCAGCCCCAGCATTTT
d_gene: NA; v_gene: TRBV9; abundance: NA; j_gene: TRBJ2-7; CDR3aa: CASSVAWGTYEQYF; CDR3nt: TGTGCCAGCAGCGTAGCGTGGGGGACCTACGAGCAGTACTTC
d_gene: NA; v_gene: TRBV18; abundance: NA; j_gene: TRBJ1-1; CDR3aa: CATYREWDTEAFF; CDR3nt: TGTGCCACCTACAGGGAATGGGACACTGAAGCTTTCTTT
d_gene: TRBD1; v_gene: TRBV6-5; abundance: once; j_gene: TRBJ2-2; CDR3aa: CASSQTGSTGELFF; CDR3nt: TGTGCCAGCAGTCAGACAGGGTCCACCGGGGAGCTGTTTTTT
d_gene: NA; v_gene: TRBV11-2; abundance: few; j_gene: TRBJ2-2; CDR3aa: CASSLDFYGGLNTGELFF; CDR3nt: TGTGCCAGCAGCTTAGACTTTTATGGGGGACTCAACACCGGGGAGCTGTTTTTT
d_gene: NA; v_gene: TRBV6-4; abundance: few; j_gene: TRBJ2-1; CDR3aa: CASSDSKASSNEQFF; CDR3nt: TGTGCCAGCAGTGACTCGAAAGCTAGCAGCAATGAGCAGTTCTTC
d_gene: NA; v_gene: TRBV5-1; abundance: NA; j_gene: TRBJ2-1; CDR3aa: CASSRIPGNYNEQFF; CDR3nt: TGCGCCAGCAGCCGGATCCCGGGGAACTACAATGAGCAGTTCTTC
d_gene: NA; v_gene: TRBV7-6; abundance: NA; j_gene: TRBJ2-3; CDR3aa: CASSHRDNTDTQYF; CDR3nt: TGTGCCAGCAGCCATCGGGACAACACAGATACGCAGTATTTT
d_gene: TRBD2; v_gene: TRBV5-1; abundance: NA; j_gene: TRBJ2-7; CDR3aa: CASSLQASGSLEQYF; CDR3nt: TGCGCCAGCAGCTTGCAGGCTAGCGGGAGCCTTGAGCAGTACTTC
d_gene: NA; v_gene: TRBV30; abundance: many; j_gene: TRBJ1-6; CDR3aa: CAWSIGDNSPLHF; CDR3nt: TGTGCCTGGAGTATAGGAGATAATTCACCCCTCCACTTT
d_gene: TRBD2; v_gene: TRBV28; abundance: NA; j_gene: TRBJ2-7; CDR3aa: CASRTSGTITYEQYF; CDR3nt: TGTGCCAGCAGGACTAGCGGGACCATAACCTACGAGCAGTACTTC
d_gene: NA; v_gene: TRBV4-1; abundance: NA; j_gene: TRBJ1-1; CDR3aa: CASSPRVGGSDAFF; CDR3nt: TGCGCCAGCAGCCCCCGAGTAGGGGGGTCAGACGCTTTCTTT
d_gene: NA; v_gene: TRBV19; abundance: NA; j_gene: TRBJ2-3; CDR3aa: CASKVAAVRTDTQYF; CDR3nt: TGTGCCAGTAAAGTGGCAGCCGTTAGGACAGATACGCAGTATTTT
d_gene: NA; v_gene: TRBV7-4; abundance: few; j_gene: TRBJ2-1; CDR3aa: CASSFRAPPFPPPPLEQFF; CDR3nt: TGTGCCAGCAGCTTCCGGGCTCCACCTTTCCCCCCACCCCCCCTTGAGCAGTTCTTC
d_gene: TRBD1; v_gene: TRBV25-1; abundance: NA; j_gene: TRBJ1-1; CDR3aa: CASSSGTENTEAFF; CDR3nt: TGTGCCAGCAGTTCCGGGACAGAGAACACTGAAGCTTTCTTT
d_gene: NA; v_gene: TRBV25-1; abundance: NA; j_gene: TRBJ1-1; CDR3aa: CASTGSGYRTEAFF; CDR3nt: TGTGCCAGCACTGGATCCGGGTACCGCACTGAAGCTTTCTTT
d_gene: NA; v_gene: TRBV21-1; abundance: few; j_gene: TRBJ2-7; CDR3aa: CASSKDGQDSSEQYF; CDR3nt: TGTGCCAGCAGCAAAGACGGACAGGACTCGAGCGAGCAGTACTTC
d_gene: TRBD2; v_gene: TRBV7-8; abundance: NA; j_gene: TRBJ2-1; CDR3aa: CASSLVPSGSSYNEQFF; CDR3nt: TGTGCCAGCAGCTTAGTTCCTAGCGGGAGCTCATACAATGAGCAGTTCTTC
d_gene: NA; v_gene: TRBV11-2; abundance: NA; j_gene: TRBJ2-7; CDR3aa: CASSFGLSYEQYF; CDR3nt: TGTGCCAGCAGCTTTGGTCTTTCCTACGAGCAGTACTTC